This note documents a single T cell receptor beta chain sequence. Its antigen is not yet known. The record has no base qualities; no much larger clone is one base away. The cohort consisted of 666 healthy bone marrow donors. Cohort members were all nominally healthy when sampled, although unrecorded immune exposures were likely present. The donor tested CMV seronegative, placing the donor among the 352 seronegative members of the cohort. Every donor gave a peripheral blood sample, and the peripheral blood mononuclear cells from that sample were used for TCR beta sequencing. Genomic DNA extraction from the blood cell samples was performed with the Qiagen DNeasy Blood Extraction Kit. This specimen comes from a study of cytomegalovirus exposure and HLA in healthy donors (dated by TCRdb to 2016 to 2017). Turning to the overall study: An earlier analysis of some 620 of the donors reported 276 Gb of sequence data and about 120 million unique TCR beta sequences obtained from 180 million or so T cells. About 280 gigabases of sequencing data and 70 million to 95 million unique TCR sequences made up an early release that covered about 640 HLA-typed donors. The genetic ancestry cluster associated with self-reported Caucasian donors included roughly four fifths of the roughly 400 genotyped donors. The study was designed to test whether signatures of past pathogen exposure could be identified by cataloging public T cell receptors. The study profiled the T cell repertoires of some 610 subjects by immunosequencing and related them to cytomegalovirus serostatus. Along with the roughly 670-subject first cohort, a separate validation cohort of 120 different subjects was used. The study combined high-throughput TCR immunosequencing, statistical association of individual TCRs with disease status, and machine learning to predict cytomegalovirus infection status. A later analysis re-analyzed previously published TCR beta repertoires from 666 donors and added high-resolution HLA genotyping to study TCR occurrence patterns. The later analysis used no new phenotypic data to find candidate immune exposures, relying instead on TCR beta sequences and their occurrence across donors. To decide whether each TCR beta V gene segment behaved as functional or pseudogenic, an earlier analysis of nearly 600 of the donors relied on high-throughput TCR beta sequencing. Donor age, sex, ethnicity and CMV serostatus were compiled alongside the repertoire data. In a later genetic analysis, genome-wide SNP genotypes for about 55% of the roughly 670 donors were used, and that subset was treated as a discovery cohort. All discovery cohort repertoires had been generated on a single sequencing platform. HLA typing covered class I and class II loci at four-digit resolution. Typing coverage varied by locus: about 620-630 donors for A, B, C, DRB1 and DQB1; 500 to 550 for DQA1; about 590 for DPA1; more than 450 for DPB1. Five DR-DQ haplotypes were handled as single units for association and clustering, since linkage in the cohort was strong. Across roughly 420 genotyped donors of the cohort, an average of roughly 250,000 unique TCR beta nucleotide sequences per donor were sequenced, and 15% to 20% of those sequences were non-productive.

The library was built by means of the immunoSEQ multiplex PCR assay. For the multiplex PCR, a mixture combining 60 forward primers for TCR Vbeta segments and 13 reverse primers for TCR Jbeta segments was used. A multiplex PCR assay on genomic DNA amplified the CDR3 region of rearranged TCR beta genes. The amplified TCR beta libraries were sequenced on the Illumina HiSeq System as 87-base-pair reads. The published analysis was carried out like this. Across the 500 to 700 repertoires, a later analysis counted around 80 million unique TCR beta chains, roughly 11 million of which were shared by at least two donors. Raw reads were error-corrected and collapsed into unique sequences with a nearest-neighbor algorithm that merged closely related sequences to remove PCR and sequencing errors. To assign V, D and J gene segments, CDR3 sequences were aligned to IMGT reference sequences. For a sequence to be retained, a match of at least six nucleotides was required to both a V gene segment and a J gene segment. Rearrangements were called productive when the CDR3 lacked stop codons and stayed in frame with V and J; all others were non-productive. Following IMGT convention, CDR3 was defined as the stretch from the second conserved V-encoded cysteine to the conserved J-encoded phenylalanine. In an earlier analysis of approximately 500 of the donors, sequences lacking an unambiguous match to a single V gene segment were excluded. In an earlier analysis of approximately 590 of the donors, a V segment was called functional when productive rearrangements were above 56.7%, and segregating when the standard deviation between donors exceeded 5%. To diagnose cytomegalovirus status from the catalog of TCR beta chain sequences, a statistical classification framework was built. V and J gene assignment, in a later analysis, came from comparing TCR nucleotide sequences with IMGT/GENE-DB human TR gene sequences. Using the TCRdist pipeline, a later analysis assigned CDR3 sequences along with most-parsimonious VDJ recombination scenarios. A later analysis defined each TCR beta chain by its CDR3 amino acid sequence plus V-gene family, and excluded reads lacking a unique V-gene family. A later analysis removed 500 to 600 highly shared, low-generation-probability nucleotide sequences to deal with suspected cross-contamination and a sequencing artifact. For each public chain, a later analysis derived a clonal expansion index from normalized ranks of inferred template counts within each repertoire. In a later analysis, generation probabilities were computed using a VDJ recombination model fitted to out-of-frame rearrangements, and the results were checked against IGoR. Hypergeometric tests were used in a later analysis to score TCR-TCR, TCR-HLA and TCR-CMV co-occurrence, with a repertoire-size bias correction applied to the TCR pairs. False discovery rates were estimated in a later analysis by permuting HLA or CMV assignments 20 times. In a later analysis, co-occurring TCRs were grouped using DBSCAN, with TCRdist sequence similarity added in when clustering inside HLA-allele-positive subsets. For co-occurrence clustering, repertoires with fewer than 30,000 or more than 120,000 public chains were excluded, along with five or six repertoires with anomalous nucleotide sharing. TCRdb re-hosts the immuneACCESS table, in-frame sequences only. Its copies lack some clones; in the studies checked, an unresolved V gene accounts for under half of them, and the cause for the rest is not known. V, J and clone size were drawn from that table, and D and trimming were deduced from the DNA. Within this sample are around 99,000 clones, with around 73% of them counted one time only. The ten largest clones capture 7% to 8% of the sample.

Overall study outcomes, separate from this receptor: The cohort was sequenced for TCR beta chains only, and without alpha or paired-chain data the features that could be detected were limited. In an earlier analysis of approximately 590 of the donors, most TCR beta V segments were observed in productive rearrangements about 90% or about 30% of the time, broadly matching IMGT annotations. A later analysis found that most CMV-associated TCR beta chains appeared HLA-restricted, with HLA associations seemingly driven largely by CMV exposure. A total of 150 or so TCR beta chains were listed by the study as associated with cytomegalovirus. In vitro tests confirmed that a few of the cytomegalovirus-associated TCR beta chains recognize cytomegalovirus antigens. Roughly uniform sequencing depth across donors was assumed in presence/absence analyses, although this assumption may not hold. The classifier was reported to diagnose cytomegalovirus status with high specificity and sensitivity in both the original cohort and the validation cohort. It was suggested by the authors that the approach could potentially be generalized to other disease states and immunological phenotypes. Several of the top co-occurrence clusters appeared to be linked to parvovirus B19, influenza, CMV and Epstein-Barr virus, according to a later analysis. Linkage disequilibrium might explain the correlated functional status among segregating V segments, but an unknown experimental factor could not be excluded. Because some donors lacked HLA typing at each locus, the association tests relied only on the typed subset. A later analysis found that TCR association rates varied across HLA loci, with DRB1 alleles showing the most associated TCRs and HLA-C alleles the fewest. According to a later genetic analysis, donors in an Asian-associated ancestry cluster had fewer N-insertions in productive TCRs than the approximately 690-donor mean. For the cohort, immune exposure information was limited to CMV serostatus. When HLA alleles, especially DR and DQ, strongly co-occurred, TCR associations were difficult to assign to individual alleles. An association between a missense DCLRE1C variant and V-gene and J-gene trimming of TCR beta chains was found in a later genetic analysis and replicated in an independent cohort. A cluster of highly shared sequence variants was judged likely to be a technical artifact of the sequencing pipeline. Most TCR sequences were observed very rarely across donors, whereas some public TCRs were present in many individuals. Compared with equally common non-associated chains, HLA-associated TCR beta chains in a later analysis were more clonally expanded and had lower generation probabilities. A later analysis associated around 16,000 TCR beta sequences with specific HLA alleles at a false discovery rate of 0.05. A further reported finding was that TCR beta sequences accurately predicted the HLA-A and HLA-B alleles for most subjects in the first cohort. The earlier analysis of around 600 of the donors excluded some 16 rarely observed V segments, including chromosome 9 orphons, because counts were too low.

The sample was PBMCs. This TCR derives from a man aged 25 to 45 in good health and CMV-seronegative.

For the CDR3, the sequence is CASSKDGTSGRQETQYF. The nucleotide sequence is given as TGTGCCAGCAGCAAAGACGGGACTAGCGGGAGGCAAGAGACCCAGTACTTC. The V and J genes are TRBV21-1 and TRBJ2-5; the DNA was not compared with TRBD2, the D call given in the table. TRBV21-1 is described as a pseudogene. Including the terminal cysteine and phenylalanine, the CDR3 comprises 17 residues. The DNA shown is the 51-base CDR3, in frame from base 1.